This T cell receptor beta chain comes out of a study of cytomegalovirus exposure and HLA in healthy donors. Study findings and constraints: In a later analysis, donors in an Asian-associated ancestry cluster reportedly had fewer N-insertions in productive TCRs than the cohort mean. Segments of the TCR beta V type were, in most cases, productive about 87% or about 30% of the time in an earlier analysis.

Trimming shortened V by 5 bases and J by 5 bases, and 11 bases separated the two germline ends. CDR3 length equals 13 residues. Germline CDR1 and CDR2: LGHNA and YNFKEQ. Use of 60 Vbeta and 13 Jbeta primers characterized the PCR. Some clones are missing from TCRdb's copy, which holds only in-frame ones; the method was immunoSEQ multiplex PCR. In the table there are about 130,000 clones, more than 65% of which are singletons. Details on this clone: The antigen is not known. Other DNA sequences in this sample translate to the same CDR3.

The gene calls are TRBV4-2 and TRBJ2-3; tentative D call: TRBD2 (6 bases). The sequence was obtained from a woman aged 40 to 55 in good health and CMV-seropositive. Sequenced: PBMCs. CDR3 in DNA: TGTGCCAGCAGCTCCGGGGGTCAAGATACGCAGTATTTT. It codes for CASSSGGQDTQYF.